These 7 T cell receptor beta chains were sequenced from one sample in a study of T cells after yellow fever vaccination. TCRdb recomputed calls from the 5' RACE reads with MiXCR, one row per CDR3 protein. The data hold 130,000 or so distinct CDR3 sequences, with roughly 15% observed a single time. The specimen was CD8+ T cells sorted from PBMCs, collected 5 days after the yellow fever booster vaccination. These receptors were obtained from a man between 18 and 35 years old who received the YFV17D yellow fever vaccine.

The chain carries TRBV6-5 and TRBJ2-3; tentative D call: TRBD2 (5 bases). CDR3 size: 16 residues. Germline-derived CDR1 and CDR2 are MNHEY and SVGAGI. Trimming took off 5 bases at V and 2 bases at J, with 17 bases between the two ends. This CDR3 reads CASSPPGIPSTDTQYF. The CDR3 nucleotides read TGTGCCAGCAGTCCCCCCGGGATCCCGTCCACAGATACGCAGTATTTT.

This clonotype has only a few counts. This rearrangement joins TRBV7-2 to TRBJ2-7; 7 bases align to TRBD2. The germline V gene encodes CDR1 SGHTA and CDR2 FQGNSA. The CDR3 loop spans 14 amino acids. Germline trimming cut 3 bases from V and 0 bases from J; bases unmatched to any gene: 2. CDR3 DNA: TGTGCCAGCAGCTTTAGCGGGTTCTCCTACGAGCAGTACGTC. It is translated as CASSFSGFSYEQYV.

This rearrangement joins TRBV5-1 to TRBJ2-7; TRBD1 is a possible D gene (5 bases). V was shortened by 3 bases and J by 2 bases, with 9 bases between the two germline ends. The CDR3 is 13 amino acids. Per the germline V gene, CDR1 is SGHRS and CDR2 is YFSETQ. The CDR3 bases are TGCGCCAGCAGCTCCCAAGGGGCCTACGAGCAGTACTTC. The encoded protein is CASSSQGAYEQYF.

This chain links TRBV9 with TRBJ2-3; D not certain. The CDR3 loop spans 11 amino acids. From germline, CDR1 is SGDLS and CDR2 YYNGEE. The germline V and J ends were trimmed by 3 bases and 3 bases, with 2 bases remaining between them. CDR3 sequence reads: CASSATDTQYF. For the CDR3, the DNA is TGTGCCAGCAGCGCAACAGATACGCAGTATTTT.

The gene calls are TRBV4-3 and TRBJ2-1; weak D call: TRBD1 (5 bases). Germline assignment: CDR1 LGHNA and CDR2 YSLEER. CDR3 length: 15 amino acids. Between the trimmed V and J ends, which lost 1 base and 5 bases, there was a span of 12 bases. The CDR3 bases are TGCGCCAGCAGCCAAGGACAGTTATTCGACAATGAGCAGTTCTTC. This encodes CASSQGQLFDNEQFF.

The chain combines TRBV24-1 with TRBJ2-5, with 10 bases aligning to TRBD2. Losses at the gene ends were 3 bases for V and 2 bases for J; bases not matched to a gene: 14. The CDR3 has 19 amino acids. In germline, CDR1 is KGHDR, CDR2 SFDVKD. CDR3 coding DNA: TGTGCCACCAGTGATCTCCCCCTCTCTAGCGGGGGACGTCAAGAGACCCAGTACTTC. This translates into CATSDLPLSSGGRQETQYF.

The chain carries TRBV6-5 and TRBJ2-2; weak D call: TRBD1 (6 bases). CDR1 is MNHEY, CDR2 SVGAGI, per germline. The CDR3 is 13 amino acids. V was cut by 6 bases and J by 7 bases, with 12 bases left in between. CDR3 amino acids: CASRDQGIGELFF. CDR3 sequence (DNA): TGTGCCAGCAGAGATCAGGGGATCGGGGAGCTGTTTTTT.